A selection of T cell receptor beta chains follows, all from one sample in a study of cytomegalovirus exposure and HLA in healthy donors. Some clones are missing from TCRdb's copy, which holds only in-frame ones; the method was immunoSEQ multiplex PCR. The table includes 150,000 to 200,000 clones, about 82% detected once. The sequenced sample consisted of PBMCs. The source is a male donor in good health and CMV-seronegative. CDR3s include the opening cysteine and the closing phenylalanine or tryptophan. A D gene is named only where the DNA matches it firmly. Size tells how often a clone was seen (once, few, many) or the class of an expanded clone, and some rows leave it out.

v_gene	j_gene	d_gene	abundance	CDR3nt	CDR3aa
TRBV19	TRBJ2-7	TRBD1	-	TGTGCCAGTTCGGACAGGGGCACCGAGCAGTACTTC	CASSDRGTEQYF
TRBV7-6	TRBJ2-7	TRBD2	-	TGTGCCAGCAGCTTTAGCGGGGCGTTGGACGAGCAGTACTTC	CASSFSGALDEQYF
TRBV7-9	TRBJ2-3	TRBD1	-	TGTTCCAGCAGGGACAGGGAATCCTCCCCCACAGATACGCAGTATTTT	CSSRDRESSPTDTQYF
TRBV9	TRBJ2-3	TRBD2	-	TGTGCCAGCGGCGGTAGCGGGAGCACAGATACGCAGTATTTT	CASGGSGSTDTQYF
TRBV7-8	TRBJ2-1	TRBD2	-	TGTGCCAGCAGCTTAGTTAGCCTAGCGGGCTACAATGAGCAGTTCTTC	CASSLVSLAGYNEQFF
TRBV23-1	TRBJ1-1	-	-	TGCGCCAGCAGTCGCCCGGGGGACCGACTCCGACACATGAACACTGAAGCTTTCTTT	CASSRPGDRLRHMNTEAFF
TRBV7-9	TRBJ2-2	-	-	TGTGCCAGCAGCTTCCCTGGAGCCGGCGTGGACACCGGGGAGCTGTTTTTT	CASSFPGAGVDTGELFF
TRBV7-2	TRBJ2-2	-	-	TGTGCCAGCAGCCCTACCAGGGGCACCGGGGAGCTGTTTTTT	CASSPTRGTGELFF
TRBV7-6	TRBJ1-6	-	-	TGTGCCAGCAGCTTAGATCCGGGTTTACGGTCACCCCTCCACTTT	CASSLDPGLRSPLHF
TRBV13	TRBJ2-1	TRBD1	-	TGTGCCAGCAGCTTCTTCCGTGGACAGGGATACAATGAGCAGTTCTTC	CASSFFRGQGYNEQFF
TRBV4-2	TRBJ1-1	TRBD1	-	TGTGCCAGCAGCCAACTCGTACCGGGACAGGGTTACACTGAAGCTTTCTTT	CASSQLVPGQGYTEAFF
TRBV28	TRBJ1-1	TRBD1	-	TGTGCCAGCAGTTTATGGTTTTTGGCGACAGGGCTTGAAGCTTTCTTT	CASSLWFLATGLEAFF
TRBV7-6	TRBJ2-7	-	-	TGTGCCAGCAGCTTATGGGGAGCCGCCTACGAGCAGTACTTC	CASSLWGAAYEQYF
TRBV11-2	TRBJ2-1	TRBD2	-	TGTGCCAGCAGCTTAGGGGGTAGCGGGAGAAATGAGCAGTTCTTC	CASSLGGSGRNEQFF
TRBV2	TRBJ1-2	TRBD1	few	TGTGCCAACTCGACAGGGGGCGCCGGTGGCTACACCTTC	CANSTGGAGGYTF
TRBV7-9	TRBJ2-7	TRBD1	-	TGTGCCAGCAGTCCGAAACCCGGGACAGGGAAGTCCGAGCAGTACTTC	CASSPKPGTGKSEQYF
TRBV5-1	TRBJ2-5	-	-	TGCGCCAGCAGCCTCCAAATAGGGGGAGAGACCCAGTACTTC	CASSLQIGGETQYF
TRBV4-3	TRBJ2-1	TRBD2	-	TGCGCCAGCAGCCAGTGGCGGGGGGCCTCTTCCTACAATGAGCAGTTCTTC	CASSQWRGASSYNEQFF
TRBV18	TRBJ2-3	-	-	TGTGCCAGCTCACCACTAGCGGCAAGTACAGATACGCAGTATTTT	CASSPLAASTDTQYF